The clone carrying this T cell receptor (beta chain) was detected many times. The data are from a study of regulatory T cells in long-lasting Graves disease. Construction of TCR beta libraries relied on iRepertoire HTBI primers and on Arm-PCR targeting CDR3 regions. Each CDR3 protein gets one entry after TCRdb re-called the multiplex PCR reads with MiXCR. The profile shows nearly 350,000 distinct CDR3 sequences, about 18% of them singletons. With 3 bases removed from V and 5 bases from J, the gap between germline ends came to 9 bases. The length of the CDR3 is 14 residues. The germline CDR1 and CDR2 sequences are KGHDR and SFDVKD. The time point: persistent/refractory GD, antithyroid drugs over 5 years with positive TRAb. PBMC RNA was the source of the TCR library.

The receptor was isolated from a female donor with Graves disease. The chain links TRBV24-1 to TRBJ2-2; D gene unclear. Source: peripheral blood mononuclear cells (PBMCs), taken when the disease was refractory, from a patient treated with antithyroid drugs. Here the CDR3 reads CATSDHVLTGELFF. CDR3 bases: TGTGCCACCAGTGATCATGTATTGACCGGGGAGCTGTTTTTT.